This T cell receptor (beta chain) is drawn from a study of blood T cells in healthy people across ages. Germline CDR1 LGHNA, CDR2 YSLEER. V lost 0 bases, J lost 4 bases, and 10 bases lay in between. The CDR3 is 16 amino acids. Through a sample-barcoded 5' primer and a J-beta primer mix, a second PCR was run for roughly 6 to 12 cycles. TCRdb re-analysed the 5' RACE reads in MiXCR, keeping a single row per CDR3 protein. Of about 830,000 distinct CDR3 sequences listed, 62% are singletons. The chain joins TRBV4-3 to TRBJ1-6; weak D call: TRBD1 (6 bases). This clonotype was obtained from a man in his thirties or forties in good health. The sample comprised blood. CDR3 sequence reads: CASSQDEGGYNSPLHF. The CDR3 region has the DNA TGCGCCAGCAGCCAAGATGAAGGGGGTTATAATTCACCCCTCCACTTT.